This T cell receptor beta chain is drawn from a study of tumor and adjacent non-tumor tissue in lung cancer. Three rounds of nested PCR, following a modified ARM-PCR protocol, produced the TCRbeta library. From the multiplex PCR reads, TCRdb called clonotypes with MiXCR, one entry per CDR3 protein. The sample gives about 75,000 distinct CDR3 sequences, around four fifths of which show up once; more than 10% is in the top ten. A remark on this clonotype: Sequence at one end of the junction differs from germline and may be a read error.

RNA was extracted from bulk tissue without any cell sorting. The CDR3 loop spans 15 amino acids. Germline-derived CDR1 and CDR2 are SGHRS and YFSETQ. The genes are TRBV5-1 and TRBJ2-1; 8 bases match TRBD2. This TCR came from a woman aged 50 to 60 with non-small cell lung cancer. The material sequenced was lung tumor tissue. The CDR3 protein is CASSLAPGGISEQFF. In nucleotides, the CDR3 is TGTGCCAGCAGCTTGGCCCCGGGAGGGATTAGTGAGCAGTTCTTC.